This T cell receptor beta chain was documented in a study of technical replicates of blood from several donors. Data came from immunoSEQ multiplex PCR; TCRdb stores just in-frame clones and leaves some out. This sample carries about 71,000 clones, roughly 92% of them seen once, and the ten largest clones take 0.41%. The CDR3 sequence is 14 residues long. Germline loops: CDR1 LNHDA, CDR2 SQIVND (reference sequence). V was cut by 1 base and J by 8 bases, with 14 bases left in between. Sequences were obtained from T cells isolated from PBMCs. The clonotype originates from a human donor in good health. This chain connects TRBV19 to TRBJ1-2, with D possibly TRBD1 on 6 matching bases. This CDR3 is CASSIANRERGYTF. The CDR3, as DNA: TGTGCCAGTAGTATAGCGAACAGGGAGCGGGGCTACACCTTC.